Shown below are 13 T cell receptor beta chains from a single sample sequenced in a study of blood T cell repertoires in COVID-19. Profiling relied on immunoSEQ multiplex PCR, and the TCRdb table lists in-frame clones only, not all of them. The sample holds approximately 200,000 clones, 80% to 90% seen once. Specimen: peripheral blood. The receptors stem from a man aged 55 to 69 with acute or convalescent COVID-19.

The V call is TRBV4-1, the J call TRBJ1-2; 9 nucleotides match TRBD1. The CDR3 contains 15 residues. The ends lost 4 bases at V and 8 bases at J; junction bases unmatched: 11. CDR1 is MGHRA, CDR2 YSYEKL, per germline. CDR3 DNA: TGCGCCAGCAGCCCGGGACAGGGACCCCCAAGGGGCTACACCTTC. It specifies CASSPGQGPPRGYTF.

The chain is built from TRBV24-1 and TRBJ2-1; tentative D call: TRBD1 (6 bases). Trimming stripped 4 bases from V and 9 bases from J, with 21 bases between. Germline V gene data show CDR1 as KGHDR and CDR2 as SFDVKD. CDR3 length: 16 residues. CDR3 region: CATSEPLGQTGGEQFF. CDR3 coding DNA: TGTGCCACCAGTGAGCCTCTTGGACAGACCGGAGGTGAGCAGTTCTTC.

The chain uses TRBV28 and TRBJ2-7; D is possibly TRBD2 (6 bases). The V gene lost 6 bases and the J gene lost 3 bases, with 9 bases spanning the gap. CDR1 MDHEN and CDR2 SYDVKM come from the germline V gene. This CDR3 contains 12 residues. The CDR3 protein is CASREGRYEQYF. CDR3 DNA sequence: TGTGCCAGCAGGGAGGGGCGCTACGAGCAGTACTTC.

J is TRBJ2-7 and V is TRBV28, with D perhaps matching TRBD1 (5 bases). This CDR3 comprises 12 residues. Trimming left V 7 bases short and J 2 bases short, with 9 bases between. The germline CDR1 and CDR2 sequences are MDHEN and SYDVKM. The CDR3 bases are TGTGCCAGCACCAAGGACACCTACGAGCAGTACTTC. Encoded protein: CASTKDTYEQYF.

V gene TRBV10-3 combines with J gene TRBJ2-1; 9 bases are shared with TRBD2. This CDR3 comprises 17 residues. Germline trimming cut 10 bases from V and 0 bases from J; bases unmatched to any gene: 13. Germline loops: CDR1 ENHRY, CDR2 SYGVKD. CDR3 nucleotides: TGTGCCACACAACGGGATGGCGGGGGGGGCTCCTACAATGAGCAGTTCTTC. Protein: CATQRDGGGGSYNEQFF.

The chain joins TRBV5-5 to TRBJ2-7; 8 bases agree with TRBD1. CDR1 and CDR2 (germline): SGHKS, YYEKEE (reference sequence). The V segment lost 4 bases and the J segment 2 bases; nucleotides outside the gene matches: 2. The CDR3 consists of 13 residues. The CDR3, as DNA: TGTGCCAGCAGCGGGGGACAGGCCTACGAGCAGTACTTC. Its translation: CASSGGQAYEQYF.

V gene TRBV25-1 combines with J gene TRBJ2-7; a possible D gene is TRBD1 (5 bases). The CDR3 is made up of 14 amino acids. CDR1 is MGHDK, CDR2 SYGVNS, per germline. Trimming took 6 bases from V and 2 from J, leaving 14 bases between them. In nucleotides, the CDR3 is TGTGCCAGCAGGGCAACCCCGACAGCCTACGAGCAGTACTTC. It is translated as CASRATPTAYEQYF.

This chain links TRBV18 with TRBJ1-3, with D perhaps matching TRBD1 (5 bases). The germline V and J ends were trimmed by 3 bases and 0 bases, with 15 bases remaining between them. Germline CDR1 and CDR2: KGHSH and LQKENI. The CDR3 is 17 amino acids. CDR3 protein: CASSPAPMGLSGNTIYF. CDR3 bases: TGTGCCAGCTCACCGGCCCCGATGGGACTCTCTGGAAACACCATATATTTT. The full variable domain, with the rest looked up from reference TRBV18 and TRBJ1-3, is NAGVMQNPRHLVRRRGQEARLRCSPMKGHSHVYWYRQLPEEGLKFMVYLQKENIIDESGMPKERFSAEFPKEGPSILRIQQVVRGDSAAYFCASSPAPMGLSGNTIYFGEGSWLTVV.

The chain links TRBV7-9 to TRBJ2-7; perhaps TRBD1 as D (6 bases). The CDR3 is 14 residues long. Germline values: CDR1 SEHNR, CDR2 FQNEAQ (reference sequence). The germline V and J ends were trimmed by 5 bases and 2 bases, with 13 bases remaining between them. The CDR3 is CASSLQTGAYEQYF. The CDR3 DNA reads TGTGCCAGCAGCCTCCAGACAGGTGCCTACGAGCAGTACTTC.

This clone was seen a single time. The gene calls are TRBV6-6 and TRBJ2-4; D perhaps matches TRBD1 (6 bases). The CDR3 runs 11 residues. Per the germline V gene, CDR1 is MNHNY and CDR2 is SVGAGI (reference sequence). V lost 3 bases and J lost 13, with 10 bases in between. The CDR3 nucleotides read TGTGCCAGCAGTTATGGACAGATCCAGTACTTC. Its protein is CASSYGQIQYF.

V is TRBV24-1 and J is TRBJ2-2; tentative D call: TRBD1 (5 bases). V lost 3 bases and J lost 3, with 10 bases in between. CDR1 is KGHDR and CDR2 is SFDVKD in the germline V gene. The CDR3 sequence is 15 residues long. The CDR3 DNA is TGTGCCACCAGTGATGCCAGGGCCGACACCGGGGAGCTGTTTTTT. Translated: CATSDARADTGELFF.

The chain links TRBV4-1 to TRBJ2-1, with D tentatively TRBD2 (5 bases). V was pared by 2 bases and J by 7 bases, with 12 bases between. The V gene's germline CDR1 is MGHRA and CDR2 YSYEKL. The CDR3 loop spans 14 amino acids. CDR3 sequence: CASSQPRRTNEQFF. CDR3 in DNA: TGCGCCAGCAGCCAACCACGGAGGACTAATGAGCAGTTCTTC.

The rearrangement uses TRBV19 and TRBJ1-2; 9 nucleotides agree with TRBD1. V lost 4 bases to trimming and J lost 7 bases; unmatched junction nucleotides: 10. CDR1 is LNHDA, CDR2 SQIVND, per germline (reference sequence). The CDR3 contains 15 residues. The chain's CDR3 is CASSTRDREFGGYTF. The CDR3 bases are TGTGCCAGTAGTACCCGGGACAGGGAGTTCGGTGGCTACACCTTC.